Sequencing of this T cell receptor beta chain was carried out in a study of T cell responses to AZD1222 COVID-19 vaccine. Here immunoSEQ multiplex PCR was the method, and the copy in TCRdb shows in-frame clones only, minus some. The repertoire holds about 110,000 clones, approximately 86% seen once, with approximately 4.3% in the top ten. This clone was seen a single time. Trimming at V came to 8 bases and at J to 8 bases, leaving 5 bases not matched to a gene. The CDR3 contains 12 residues. CDR1 ENHRY and CDR2 SYGVKD come from the germline V gene. This TCR was sampled from an adult in good health. V is TRBV10-3 and J is TRBJ2-7, with 11 bases matching TRBD2. The sample consisted of peripheral blood, taken on day 0 of AZD1222 vaccination. CDR3 bases: TGTGCCATCTTTGAGACTAGCGGGAAGCAGTACTTC. Its protein product is CAIFETSGKQYF.